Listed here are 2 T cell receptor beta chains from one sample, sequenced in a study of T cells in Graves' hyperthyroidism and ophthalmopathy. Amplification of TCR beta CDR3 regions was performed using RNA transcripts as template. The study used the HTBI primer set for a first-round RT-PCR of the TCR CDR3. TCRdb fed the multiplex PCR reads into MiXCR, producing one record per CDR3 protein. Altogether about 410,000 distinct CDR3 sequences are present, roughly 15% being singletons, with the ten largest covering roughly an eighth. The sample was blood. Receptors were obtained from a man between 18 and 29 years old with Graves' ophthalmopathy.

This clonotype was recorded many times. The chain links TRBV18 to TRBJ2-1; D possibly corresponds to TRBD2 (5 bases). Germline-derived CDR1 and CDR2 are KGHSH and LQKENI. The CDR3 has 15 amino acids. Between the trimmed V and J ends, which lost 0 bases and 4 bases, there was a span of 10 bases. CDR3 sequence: CASSPPSPGYNEQFF. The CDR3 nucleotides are TGTGCCAGCTCACCACCTTCTCCGGGGTACAATGAGCAGTTCTTC.

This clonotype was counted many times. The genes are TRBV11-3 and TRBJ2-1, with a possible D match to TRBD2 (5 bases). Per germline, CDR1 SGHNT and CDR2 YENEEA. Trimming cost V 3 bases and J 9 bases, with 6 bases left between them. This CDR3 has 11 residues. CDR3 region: CASSLRVEQFF. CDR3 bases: TGTGCCAGCAGCTTGAGGGTTGAGCAGTTCTTC.